This entry is about one T cell receptor beta chain. This clone has only one observation. No antigen is known for it. One base away there is no much larger clone; base qualities are not given. Donors were healthy HIV-negative adults with no recently reported acute infections or vaccinations. Only Caucasian adults living in Nashville, Tennessee, USA were represented among the donors. Magnetic negative selection was used to enrich CD4+ T cells, after which naive cells were positively selected on CD45RA and the negative fraction became the memory subset. Blood was obtained by leukapheresis, after which PBMCs were separated by Ficoll-Histopaque density gradient centrifugation and cryopreserved in liquid nitrogen vapor phase. Analytical flow cytometry was used to check the purity and quantity of each magnetically sorted T cell population. From each sorted fraction, genomic DNA was isolated and quantified by UV absorbance on a Nanodrop 2000c.

Using the deep immunoSEQ assay, TCR CDR3 regions were amplified from genomic DNA by multiplex PCR. Genomic DNA extracted from each cell subset was distributed evenly over all wells of several immunoSEQ 96-well plates, and each plate served as one replicate. For sorted subsets, 150 to 200 ng genomic DNA, equal to 30,000 or so T cell genomes, was loaded into each replicate PCR. Purified libraries were quantified with a Qubit 3.0 fluorometer, sized on a Bioanalyzer 2100, and re-quantified with the KAPA Library Quantification kit. Every immunoSEQ 96-well plate was sequenced on a separate single-read 150-cycle Illumina NextSeq 550 flow cell. As for the authors' bioinformatics: Because the immunoSEQ output included only junctional sequences and no quality scores, the filtering could not be the same as the filtering used for full-length reads. Sequences were annotated with PyIR, a Python wrapper for IgBLAST v1.9, and V/J genes and CDR3 were assigned using IMGT germline references. Reads were removed for weak V/J assignments (E-value above 1e-6), missing CDR3, stop codons, out-of-frame junctions, or ambiguous translated residues. A V3J clonotype was defined by an identical inferred V gene, J gene, and CDR3 amino acid sequence. The percentage overlap between two repertoires was calculated by dividing the number of shared unique clonotypes by the size of the smaller repertoire. Repertoire richness was assessed with RTK rarefaction, the Chao1 estimator, and Recon v2.1 estimates of unobserved clonotypes. OLGA was used to compute generation probabilities for all TCRbeta clonotypes that the gDNA method yielded from a few donors. As stored in TCRdb, this immuneACCESS dataset retains in-frame rearrangements with V and J assigned. A fraction of the clones does not appear; measured against another copy, unresolved V genes explain less than half of the discrepancy, and the remainder lacks a known reason. V and J calls and clone size are those listed in that table; D and trimming were worked out from the DNA. Here the sample has under 2,500,000 clones; approximately 96% occur a single time. The ten top clones hold roughly 0.13% of the sample.

The sample belongs to a study of shared clonotypes between healthy human individuals (dated by TCRdb to about 2020). Turning to the overall study: The cohort comprised a couple of women and a few men aged 18 to 49 years. For each donor, CD4 naive and CD4 memory were each given three plates, CD8 naive was given two plates, and CD8 memory was given one plate. The study deeply sequenced blood TCR repertoires of about 5 healthy adults to estimate repertoire size and the extent of clonotype sharing between individuals. Libraries were prepared and TCR repertoires were sequenced by different laboratories using diverse techniques, in order to increase sequencing depth and limit assay-specific biases. Leukapheresis yielded between about 0.8 and 8.9 billion PBMCs per donor.

Points the paper makes about the study in general: Sharing across four donors was observed for approximately 5% of naive CD4, 3% to 3.5% of naive CD8, over 2% of memory CD4, and about 0.4% of memory CD8 clonotypes. Pairwise subsampling indicated that sequencing depth was expected to affect the degree of clonotype sharing among donors. Because the study included only a small number of donors, the genetic and exposure-history diversity represented was limited. Compared with non-shared clonotypes, the clonotypes found in all four sorted-subset donors had higher generation probabilities. Incomplete sequencing was indicated by rarefaction of sorted-subset datasets, despite the large sequencing depth. Sampling was restricted to blood, and TCR repertoires in tissue are likely to differ from TCR repertoires in blood. Estimated clonotype richness was generally larger for naive than for memory subsets.

Trimming takes 8 bases from V and 3 bases from J, and the germline ends sit 11 bases apart. The CDR3 numbers 13 residues from cysteine through phenylalanine. Here the CDR3 DNA is all that survives: 39 bases in frame from base 1. The germline V gene encodes CDR1 MNHEY and CDR2 SMNVEV (reference sequence). Recombination connected TRBV27 to TRBJ1-3; the D gene cannot be resolved reliably. The clonotype comes from a man younger than 35 in good health. Sequenced: naive CD4+ T cells sorted from blood. Per the publication, the cell subset or site label means: CD45RA+ positively selected. The CDR3 region: CASARPDGNTIYF. The nucleotide sequence is TGTGCCAGCGCCCGCCCCGATGGAAACACCATATATTTT.